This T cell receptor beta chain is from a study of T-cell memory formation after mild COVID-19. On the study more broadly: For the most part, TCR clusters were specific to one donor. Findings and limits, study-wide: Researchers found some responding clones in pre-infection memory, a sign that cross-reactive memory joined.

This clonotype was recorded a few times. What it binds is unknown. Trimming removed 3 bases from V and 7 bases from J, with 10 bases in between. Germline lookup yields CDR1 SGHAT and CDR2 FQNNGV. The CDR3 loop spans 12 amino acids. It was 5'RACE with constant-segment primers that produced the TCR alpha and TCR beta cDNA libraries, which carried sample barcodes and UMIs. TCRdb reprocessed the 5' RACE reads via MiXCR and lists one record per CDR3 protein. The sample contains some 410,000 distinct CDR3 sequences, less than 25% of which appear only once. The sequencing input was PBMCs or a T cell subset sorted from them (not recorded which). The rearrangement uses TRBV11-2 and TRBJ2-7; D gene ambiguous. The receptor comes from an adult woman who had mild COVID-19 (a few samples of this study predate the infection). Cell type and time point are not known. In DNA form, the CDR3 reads TGTGCCAGCAGCTTTGTCTACCCGGAGCAGTACTTC. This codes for CASSFVYPEQYF.